This T cell receptor beta chain was identified in a study of T cells in Graves' hyperthyroidism and ophthalmopathy. About the study: Peripheral blood collection took place at initial diagnosis, before any treatment. Study-wide results and caveats: The model identified upcoming ophthalmopathy a median approximately seven months ahead of onset.

This clonotype came up many times. Its antigen remains unidentified. The investigators amplified TCR beta CDR3 regions from RNA transcripts. Researchers ran a first-round RT-PCR on the TCR CDR3 using the HTBI primer set. TCRdb reprocessed the multiplex PCR reads via MiXCR and lists one record per CDR3 protein. Here the sample spans 300,000 or so distinct CDR3 sequences, about 20% being singletons. The CDR3 is made up of 16 amino acids. With 3 bases clipped from V and 10 bases from J, the junction kept 11 bases outside the gene matches. Recently diagnosed hyperthyroidism of less than 2 months' duration affected patients aged 18 to 65.

The chain joins TRBV12-3 or TRBV12-4 to TRBJ2-1, with TRBD2 identical over 11 bases. The clonotype originates from a woman aged 45 to 65 with Graves' hyperthyroidism. Source material: blood. CDR3 sequence (DNA): TGTGCCAGCAGTTTCCGTAGCGGGGGGGCCCAACACGAGCAGTTCTTC. Its translation is CASSFRSGGAQHEQFF.